These 22 T cell receptor beta chains came from one sample sequenced in a study of cytomegalovirus exposure and HLA in healthy donors. The PCR employed 60 Vbeta primers together with 13 Jbeta primers. Clones were sequenced by immunoSEQ multiplex PCR, and TCRdb holds only the in-frame ones, with some missing. The sample yields around 130,000 clones, approximately 86% seen once. The sequenced material came from PBMCs. All receptors derive from a woman in her thirties or forties in good health and CMV-seronegative.

The V and J genes are TRBV5-1 and TRBJ2-3; no clear D gene. The germline V and J ends were trimmed by 0 bases and 5 bases, with 13 bases remaining between them. The germline gives CDR1 SGHRS, CDR2 YFSETQ. The CDR3 has 15 residues. In nucleotides, the CDR3 is TGCGCCAGCAGCTTGGGAACCCCACTCGGAGATACGCAGTATTTT. This gives the protein CASSLGTPLGDTQYF.

The CDR3 sequence is CASSSDSGRWGTGELFF. In DNA, the CDR3 is TGTGCCAGCAGCTCGGATAGCGGGAGATGGGGCACCGGGGAGCTGTTTTTT. This chain joins TRBV11-3 and TRBJ2-2, with 9 nucleotides matching TRBD2. CDR3 length equals 17 residues. Trimming cost V 4 bases and J 4 bases; bases outside gene matches: 10. Germline V gene lookup returns CDR1 SGHNT and CDR2 YENEEA.

As DNA, the CDR3 is TGTGCCAGCAGCTTGGGCCGGGATTACGCCTACGAGCAGTACTTC. As protein: CASSLGRDYAYEQYF. The rearrangement links TRBV5-5 to TRBJ2-7, with D possibly being TRBD2 (5 bases). The germline gives CDR1 SGHKS, CDR2 YYEKEE (reference sequence). The V gene lost 0 bases and the J gene lost 2 bases, with 12 bases spanning the gap. This CDR3 has 15 residues.

This clone occurred a few times. V is TRBV18 and J is TRBJ2-7; 9 nucleotides match TRBD1. J gave up 1 base and V 3 bases, and 7 bases lay outside the gene matches. CDR3 length: 16 residues. Germline V gives CDR1 KGHSH, CDR2 LQKENI. As DNA, the CDR3 is TGTGCCAGCTCACCCCCCTCCGGGACAGGGTCCTACGAGCAGTACTTC. This gives the protein CASSPPSGTGSYEQYF.

V gene TRBV5-1 combines with J gene TRBJ2-1; D gene unclear. With 0 bases removed from V and 9 bases from J, the gap between germline ends came to 10 bases. This CDR3 has 13 residues. From germline, CDR1 is SGHRS and CDR2 YFSETQ. In DNA, the CDR3 is TGCGCCAGCAGCTTGGTACTGTCGGGTGAGCAGTTCTTC. This encodes CASSLVLSGEQFF.

This sequence joins TRBV7-8 and TRBJ2-3, with D maybe TRBD2 (5 bases). V was clipped by 5 bases and J by 6 bases, with 12 bases between them. Germline-derived CDR1 and CDR2 are SGHVS and FQNEAQ. The CDR3 length is 13 residues. CDR3 DNA sequence: TGTGCCAGCAGCGGCACGGAGGTCGATACGCAGTATTTT. Translation: CASSGTEVDTQYF.

The V and J genes are TRBV9 and TRBJ1-1, with D hard to call. This CDR3 has 12 amino acids. Trimming removed 4 bases at V and 7 bases at J, with 11 bases between. Germline CDR1 SGDLS, CDR2 YYNGEE. CDR3 DNA: TGTGCCAGCAGCCCCCATGAGATTGAAGCTTTCTTT. Translated: CASSPHEIEAFF.

The chain employs TRBV10-1 and TRBJ2-1, with D hard to call. The CDR3 is made up of 12 amino acids. The germline gives CDR1 WNHNN, CDR2 SYGVQD (reference sequence). V shed 3 bases and J shed 9 bases, with 9 bases lying between them. This CDR3 reads CASSDLVGEQFF. DNA for the CDR3: TGCGCCAGCAGTGACTTAGTTGGTGAGCAGTTCTTC.

This clone was seen a handful of times. This chain connects TRBV11-3 to TRBJ1-1; 8 bases are a match to TRBD1. Germline loops: CDR1 SGHNT, CDR2 YENEEA. Losses at the gene ends were 5 bases for V and 2 bases for J; bases not matched to a gene: 4. CDR3 length equals 14 residues. For the CDR3, the DNA is TGTGCCAGCAGCGCTGGACAGGGAAACACTGAAGCTTTCTTT. Amino acid sequence: CASSAGQGNTEAFF.

The rearrangement uses TRBV9 and TRBJ1-3; a possible D gene is TRBD1 (6 bases). The germline gives CDR1 SGDLS, CDR2 YYNGEE. The V gene lost 4 bases and the J gene lost 9 bases, with 14 bases spanning the gap. The length of the CDR3 is 13 residues. The CDR3 DNA is TGTGCCAGCAGCACAAATATAGGGGGCACCATATATTTT. It codes for CASSTNIGGTIYF.

V and J are TRBV11-3 and TRBJ2-5; 7 nucleotides match TRBD1. The J call is doubtful: the DNA matches TRBJ2-7 better. Germline assignment: CDR1 SGHNT and CDR2 YENEEA. CDR3 length: 13 residues. CDR3 DNA sequence: TGTGCCAGCACCATGACAGGGTCCTACGAGCAGTACTTC. This codes for CASTMTGSYEQYF.

DNA of the CDR3: TGTGCCAGCAGCATACGGGGGGACACCAGCTCACCCCTCCACTTT. Translated, it gives CASSIRGDTSSPLHF. V usage is TRBV7-9 and J usage is TRBJ1-6; D may be TRBD1 (6 bases). Trimming removed 5 bases from V and 10 bases from J, with 18 bases in between. Looked up from germline, CDR1 is SEHNR and CDR2 is FQNEAQ (reference sequence). This CDR3 contains 15 residues. The full variable domain, rest sourced from reference TRBV7-9 and TRBJ1-6, is DTGVSQNPRHKITKRGQNVTFRCDPISEHNRLYWYRQTLGQGPEFLTYFQNEAQLEKSRLLSDRFSAERPKGSFSTLEIQRTEQGDSAMYLCASSIRGDTSSPLHFGNGTRLTVT.

V and J are TRBV29-1 and TRBJ2-6, with D possibly matching TRBD2 (5 bases). The V gene lost 4 bases and the J gene lost 1 base, with 8 bases spanning the gap. Germline CDR1 and CDR2: SQVTM and ANQGSEA. The length of the CDR3 is 14 residues. CDR3 sequence: CSVGEFSGANVLTF. CDR3 DNA sequence: TGCAGCGTTGGGGAGTTTTCTGGGGCCAACGTCCTGACTTTC.

Notes on this clone: The junction does not match germline at one end; this may be a read error. The chain employs TRBV7-9 and TRBJ2-7; D is ambiguous. The germline V gene has CDR1 SEHNR and CDR2 FQNEAQ (reference sequence). The CDR3 extends over 17 amino acids. The CDR3 sequence is CSSSPLGQVDRSYEQYF. In nucleotides, the CDR3 is TGTTCCAGCAGCCCCTTGGGCCAGGTCGACCGCTCCTACGAGCAGTACTTC.

This chain connects TRBV2 to TRBJ2-1; a possible D gene is TRBD2 (5 bases). The CDR3 is 12 amino acids. With 3 bases removed from V and 12 bases from J, the gap between germline ends came to 12 bases. Germline V gives CDR1 SNHLY, CDR2 FYNNEI. The CDR3 spells CASSDPGERQFF. The CDR3 coding sequence is TGTGCCAGCAGTGATCCTGGGGAGAGGCAGTTCTTC.

On this clone itself: The junction departs from germline at one end; a sequencing error may be responsible. The genes are TRBV7-9 and TRBJ2-1; 7 bases line up with TRBD1. Germline V gene lookup returns CDR1 SEHNR and CDR2 FQNEAQ (reference sequence). This CDR3 has 12 residues. The CDR3 nucleotides are TGTTCCAGCAGTACGTCAGGGGGTCAGCAGTTCTTC. Amino acids: CSSSTSGGQQFF.

V gene TRBV28 combines with J gene TRBJ2-3, with 10 bases that match TRBD1. CDR1 is MDHEN, CDR2 SYDVKM, per germline. With 3 bases clipped from V and 2 bases from J, the junction kept 8 bases outside the gene matches. The CDR3 has 17 amino acids. As DNA, the CDR3 is TGTGCCAGCAGTTTCGAGCCCGGGACAGGGGACACAGATACGCAGTATTTT. This codes for CASSFEPGTGDTDTQYF.

The chain couples TRBV7-9 to TRBJ1-2; D is uncertain. CDR1 SEHNR and CDR2 FQNEAQ come from the germline V gene (reference sequence). Trimming cost V 5 bases and J 4 bases, with 8 bases left between them. This CDR3 is built from 12 residues. The CDR3 region is CASSPQAYGYTF. DNA of the CDR3: TGTGCCAGCAGCCCCCAGGCCTATGGCTACACCTTC.

The V call is TRBV4-1, the J call TRBJ2-1; no firm D call. V lost 0 bases to trimming and J lost 8 bases, with 8 bases between them. The CDR3 is 13 residues long. Per germline, CDR1 MGHRA and CDR2 YSYEKL. CDR3 loop: CASSQDTRYEQFF. CDR3 coding DNA: TGCGCCAGCAGCCAAGATACGCGGTATGAGCAGTTCTTC.

This rearrangement joins TRBV13 to TRBJ2-5, with TRBD2 matching 11 bases. Germline V CDR1 and CDR2: PRHDT, FYEKMQ (reference sequence). V dropped 5 bases and J dropped 2; count of bases not matched to a gene: 10. CDR3 size: 17 residues. As DNA, the CDR3 is TGTGCCAGCAGCCCCAGGACTAGCGGGCTTGGTCAAGAGACCCAGTACTTC. Translating it yields CASSPRTSGLGQETQYF.

This clone was observed once. The rearrangement uses TRBV27 and TRBJ2-3; TRBD2 matches 9 bases. The trim removed 6 bases at V and 2 bases at J, leaving 9 bases unmatched. Germline values: CDR1 MNHEY, CDR2 SMNVEV (reference sequence). There are 16 residues in the CDR3. CDR3 in amino acids: CASRAGGSLITDTQYF. CDR3 DNA: TGTGCCAGCAGGGCGGGAGGGTCCTTAATCACAGATACGCAGTATTTT.

There are a few counts of this clone. This rearrangement joins TRBV4-1 to TRBJ2-7, with D possibly being TRBD1 (6 bases). The germline V and J ends were trimmed by 4 bases and 2 bases, with 15 bases remaining between them. The CDR3 totals 15 residues. Germline V gene sequence: CDR1 MGHRA, CDR2 YSYEKL. The CDR3 region has the DNA TGCGCCAGCAGCCGAACCACGGACAGAACCTACGAGCAGTACTTC. Its translation: CASSRTTDRTYEQYF.